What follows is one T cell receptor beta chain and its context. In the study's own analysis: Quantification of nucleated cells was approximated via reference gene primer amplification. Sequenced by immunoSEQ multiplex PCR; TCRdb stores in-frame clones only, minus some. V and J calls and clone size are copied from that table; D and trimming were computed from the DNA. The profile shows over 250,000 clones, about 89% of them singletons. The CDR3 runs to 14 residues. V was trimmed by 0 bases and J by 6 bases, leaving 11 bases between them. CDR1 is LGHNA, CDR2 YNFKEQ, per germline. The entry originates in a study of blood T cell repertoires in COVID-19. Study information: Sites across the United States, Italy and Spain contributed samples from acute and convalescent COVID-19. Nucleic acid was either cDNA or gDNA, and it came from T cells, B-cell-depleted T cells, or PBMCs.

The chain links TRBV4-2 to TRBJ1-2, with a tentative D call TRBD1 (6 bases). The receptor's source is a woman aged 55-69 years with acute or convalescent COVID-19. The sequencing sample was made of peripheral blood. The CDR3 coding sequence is TGTGCCAGCAGCCAAGATCGCAGGGGACATGGCTACACCTTC. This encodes CASSQDRRGHGYTF.